One and the same sample provided the 30 T cell receptor beta chains below, sequenced in a study of blood T cell repertoires in COVID-19. Method: immunoSEQ multiplex PCR; TCRdb's copy keeps in-frame clones and lacks some. Of 180,000 or so clones listed, just under 85% were seen once; the top ten hold roughly 8%. Specimen: peripheral blood. These receptors were obtained from a man aged 40-55 years who had recovered from COVID-19.

The rearrangement joins TRBV9 to TRBJ2-7; no reliable D call. V shed 0 bases and J shed 5 bases, with 15 bases lying between them. Germline loops: CDR1 SGDLS, CDR2 YYNGEE. The CDR3 is 15 residues long. CDR3 in amino acids: CASSVDVSSGDEQYF. CDR3 nucleotides: TGTGCCAGCAGCGTAGATGTCTCGTCCGGAGACGAGCAGTACTTC.

The V and J genes are TRBV29-1 and TRBJ2-1, with D possibly matching TRBD1 (5 bases). The CDR3 extends over 13 amino acids. Between the trimmed V and J ends, which lost 2 bases and 5 bases, there was a span of 10 bases. Germline V lookup: CDR1 SQVTM, CDR2 ANQGSEA. The CDR3 DNA follows: TGCAGCGTTGAAACAGGAAGGGACAATGAGCAGTTCTTC. This gives the protein CSVETGRDNEQFF.

This chain connects TRBV9 to TRBJ2-3; 10 bases line up with TRBD1. The germline gives CDR1 SGDLS, CDR2 YYNGEE. The CDR3 has 17 amino acids. Losses at the gene ends were 4 bases for V and 6 bases for J; bases not matched to a gene: 14. The CDR3 nucleotides read TGTGCCAGCAGCCCAACTCCGGGACAGGGGTTCTATGATACGCAGTATTTT. Protein sequence: CASSPTPGQGFYDTQYF.

This clone is a singleton in its sample. This chain links TRBV7-9 with TRBJ2-5, with 12 bases fitting TRBD2. This CDR3 contains 16 residues. The ends lost 5 bases at V and 5 bases at J; junction bases unmatched: 9. Germline-derived CDR1 and CDR2 are SEHNR and FQNEAQ (reference sequence). The CDR3 DNA is TGTGCCAGCAGCCTAGGACTAGCGGGGTTCTGGGAGACCCAGTACTTC. It encodes CASSLGLAGFWETQYF. Using reference TRBV7-9 and TRBJ2-5 for the parts outside the CDR3, the full variable domain is DTGVSQNPRHKITKRGQNVTFRCDPISEHNRLYWYRQTLGQGPEFLTYFQNEAQLEKSRLLSDRFSAERPKGSFSTLEIQRTEQGDSAMYLCASSLGLAGFWETQYFGPGTRLLVL.

As DNA, the CDR3 is TGTGCCAGCAGCTTCGGGACAGGGACCTACGAGCAGTACTTC. Residues: CASSFGTGTYEQYF. The gene calls are TRBV5-6 and TRBJ2-7; 9 nucleotides agree with TRBD1. The germline CDR1 and CDR2 sequences are SGHDT and YYEEEE. The CDR3 has 14 amino acids. Unmatched junction bases numbered 2, after V lost 2 bases and J lost 2 bases.

The V and J genes are TRBV6-5 and TRBJ1-6; D not certain. Trimming left V 6 bases short and J 10 bases short, with 10 bases between. Germline CDR1 and CDR2: MNHEY and SVGAGI. This CDR3 is 12 amino acids long. CDR3 loop: CASRKERSPLHF. The CDR3 nucleotides are TGTGCCAGCAGGAAGGAGAGATCACCCCTCCACTTT.

This chain's CDR3 is CASSTNPYQTLPGQVTYGYTF. The DNA of the CDR3 is TGTGCCAGTAGCACAAATCCCTATCAAACTCTACCGGGACAGGTGACCTATGGCTACACCTTC. The rearrangement links TRBV19 to TRBJ1-2; TRBD1 matches 8 bases. The CDR3 covers 21 residues. Germline CDR1 reads LNHDA; CDR2 reads SQIVND (reference sequence). J gave up 4 bases and V 6 bases, and 28 bases lay outside the gene matches.

CDR3 sequence reads: CASSTPVTGTEETQYF. In DNA form, the CDR3 reads TGTGCCAGCAGCACCCCCGTAACAGGGACCGAAGAGACCCAGTACTTC. The chain is built from TRBV6-2 or TRBV6-3 and TRBJ2-5; D possibly corresponds to TRBD1 (6 bases). The V gene lost 6 bases and the J gene lost 3 bases, with 20 bases spanning the gap. The CDR3 runs 16 residues. Germline CDR1 reads MNHEY; CDR2 reads SVGEGT.

Only one count was recorded for this clone. J is TRBJ2-3 and V is TRBV18; D remains ambiguous. Trimming shortened V by 3 bases and J by 4 bases, and 17 bases separated the two germline ends. This CDR3 region has 16 residues. Germline CDR1 is KGHSH and CDR2 is LQKENI. DNA of the CDR3: TGTGCCAGCTCACCTCGAGGAGTTCCCCCCCCAGATACGCAGTATTTT. Protein: CASSPRGVPPPDTQYF.

V and J are TRBV12-5 and TRBJ1-4; D is perhaps TRBD1 (5 bases). Germline lookup yields CDR1 LGHNT and CDR2 FRNRAP. With 6 bases removed from V and 8 bases from J, the gap between germline ends came to 13 bases. The CDR3 length is 13 residues. The chain's CDR3 is CASGTRTGEKLFF. The CDR3 region has the DNA TGTGCTAGTGGCACACGAACAGGAGAAAAACTGTTTTTT.

The gene calls are TRBV21-1 and TRBJ1-1. TRBV21-1 is deemed a pseudogene. There are 14 residues in the CDR3. The CDR3 region is CASSNEGPNTEAFF. The CDR3 nucleotides read TGTGCCAGCAGCAACGAGGGTCCAAACACTGAAGCTTTCTTT.

This chain joins TRBV5-4 and TRBJ2-7; unclear D gene. CDR1 and CDR2 (germline): SGHNT, YYREEE (reference sequence). The CDR3 extends over 13 amino acids. With 1 base removed from V and 0 bases from J, the gap between germline ends came to 5 bases. The CDR3 protein is CASSLISSYEQYF. CDR3 bases: TGTGCCAGCAGCTTGATTAGCTCCTACGAGCAGTACTTC.

This clone turned up a few times. The rearrangement joins TRBV10-3 to TRBJ2-3; D possibly corresponds to TRBD1 (5 bases). Germline loops: CDR1 ENHRY, CDR2 SYGVKD. Deletions cut 3 bases from V and 7 bases from J, with 11 bases between. This CDR3 has 13 amino acids. The CDR3 region has the DNA TGTGCCATCAGTGAAAAGGGGTTGAATACGCAGTATTTT. Encoded protein: CAISEKGLNTQYF.

The chain employs TRBV4-3 and TRBJ2-7; D may be TRBD2 (6 bases). The germline V and J ends were trimmed by 0 bases and 0 bases, with 12 bases remaining between them. This CDR3 region has 16 residues. Germline V CDR1 and CDR2: LGHNA, YSLEER. CDR3 DNA: TGCGCCAGCAGCCAAGATGTTAGCGGCTTCTCCTACGAGCAGTACTTC. Protein sequence: CASSQDVSGFSYEQYF.

This clone has only a few counts. This chain links TRBV5-1 with TRBJ2-7; 8 bases are shared with TRBD1. The CDR3 has 13 amino acids. Trimming took 4 bases from V and 3 from J; bases not matched to a gene: 3. Germline V gene sequence: CDR1 SGHRS, CDR2 YFSETQ. The CDR3 DNA sequence: TGCGCCAGCAGCCCGGGACAGGACTACGAGCAGTACTTC. Amino acid sequence: CASSPGQDYEQYF.

The genes are TRBV20-1 and TRBJ1-1; D possibly corresponds to TRBD1 (5 bases). Trimming took 3 bases from V and 4 from J, leaving 15 bases between them. Germline loops: CDR1 DFQATT, CDR2 SNEGSKA (reference sequence). The CDR3 runs 14 residues. CDR3 DNA sequence: TGCAGTGCTAGTTGGACAAGAGAGAGCACTGAAGCTTTCTTT. This sequence encodes CSASWTRESTEAFF.

This chain uses TRBV18 with TRBJ2-7, with 7 bases matching TRBD1. This CDR3 is built from 15 residues. Per germline, CDR1 KGHSH and CDR2 LQKENI. The J segment lost 0 bases and the V segment lost 3 bases, leaving 5 bases of the junction unmatched. CDR3: CASSPKQGSSYEQYF. CDR3 in DNA: TGTGCCAGCTCACCCAAACAGGGGAGCTCCTACGAGCAGTACTTC.

The chain combines TRBV5-4 with TRBJ2-7; the match to TRBD1 covers 7 bases. In germline, CDR1 is SGHNT, CDR2 YYREEE (reference sequence). The CDR3 has 14 residues. J lost 2 bases, V lost 4 bases, and 6 bases had no gene match. CDR3 loop: CASSPYRGAYEQYF. The DNA of the CDR3 is TGTGCCAGCAGCCCTTACAGGGGCGCCTACGAGCAGTACTTC. Combining the CDR3 with reference TRBV5-4 and TRBJ2-7 gives the whole variable domain ETGVTQSPTHLIKTRGQQVTLRCSSQSGHNTVSWYQQALGQGPQFIFQYYREEENGRGNFPPRFSGLQFPNYSSELNVNALELDDSALYLCASSPYRGAYEQYFGPGTRLTVT.

The chain recombines TRBV2 with TRBJ1-3; D remains unclear. This CDR3 is 14 amino acids long. Per germline, CDR1 SNHLY and CDR2 FYNNEI. V lost 3 bases and J 0 bases, leaving 6 bases between the germline ends. For the CDR3, the DNA is TGTGCCAGCAGTGAGGTGAGCTCTGGAAACACCATATATTTT. It specifies CASSEVSSGNTIYF.

The chain recombines TRBV18 with TRBJ1-6, with D possibly matching TRBD1 (5 bases). Trimming took 3 bases from V and 10 from J, leaving 16 bases between them. The CDR3 length is 15 residues. Per germline, CDR1 KGHSH and CDR2 LQKENI. CDR3 amino acids: CASSPGGDWGSPLHF. The DNA for the CDR3 is TGTGCCAGCTCACCGGGTGGGGACTGGGGATCACCCCTCCACTTT.

The rearrangement joins TRBV11-3 to TRBJ2-1, with D possibly TRBD2 on 6 matching bases. This CDR3 is 16 amino acids long. Germline-derived CDR1 and CDR2 are SGHNT and YENEEA. The V end lost 0 bases, the J end lost 6 bases, and 15 bases lay between the germline ends. CDR3 loop: CASSLDSGTPTNEQFF. For the CDR3, the DNA is TGTGCCAGCAGCTTAGATTCCGGGACTCCCACCAATGAGCAGTTCTTC.

V is TRBV4-1 and J is TRBJ2-7; the D gene is possibly TRBD1 (6 bases). V shed 0 bases and J shed 1 base, with 13 bases lying between them. This CDR3 comprises 16 residues. The germline CDR1 and CDR2 sequences are MGHRA and YSYEKL. The CDR3 here is CASSQDILGASYEQYF. The CDR3 DNA sequence: TGCGCCAGCAGCCAAGATATTCTGGGGGCTTCCTACGAGCAGTACTTC.

This chain uses TRBV4-3 with TRBJ1-1; 7 nucleotides line up with TRBD1. The trim removed 3 bases at V and 5 bases at J, leaving 3 bases unmatched. The CDR3 spans 13 residues. Per the germline V gene, CDR1 is LGHNA and CDR2 is YSLEER. CDR3 region: CASSQTGLTEAFF. CDR3 DNA sequence: TGCGCCAGCAGCCAGACAGGGTTAACTGAAGCTTTCTTT.

This chain links TRBV4-2 with TRBJ2-7; 12 bases line up with TRBD2. V was clipped by 0 bases and J by 2 bases; unmatched bases: 2. The CDR3 runs to 16 residues. Germline CDR1 is LGHNA and CDR2 is YNFKEQ. The CDR3 reads CASSQDASGGAYEQYF. The CDR3 DNA sequence: TGTGCCAGCAGCCAAGACGCTAGCGGGGGGGCCTACGAGCAGTACTTC.

The chain combines TRBV19 with TRBJ1-3; tentative D call: TRBD1 (5 bases). The CDR3 is made up of 17 amino acids. Trimming shortened V by 3 bases and J by 2 bases, and 17 bases separated the two germline ends. Germline V gene data show CDR1 as LNHDA and CDR2 as SQIVND (reference sequence). The CDR3, as DNA: TGTGCCAGTAGTATCTTAGCACCGGGACTCCCTGGAAACACCATATATTTT. Amino acid sequence: CASSILAPGLPGNTIYF.

This chain connects TRBV19 to TRBJ2-6; D not certain. Per germline, CDR1 LNHDA and CDR2 SQIVND (reference sequence). Trimming left V 7 bases short and J 0 bases short, with 10 bases between. CDR3 length equals 15 residues. The CDR3 region is CASMGSSSGANVLTF. DNA for the CDR3: TGTGCCAGTATGGGCTCCAGCTCTGGGGCCAACGTCCTGACTTTC.

The chain has TRBV6-6 and TRBJ1-4, with a possible D match to TRBD1 (6 bases). The CDR3 length is 14 residues. V gave up 6 bases and J gave up 7 bases, with 15 bases separating them. Germline CDR1 reads MNHNY; CDR2 reads SVGAGI (reference sequence). CDR3 DNA: TGTGCCAGCAGACTACAGGGTGAGGCTGAAAAACTGTTTTTT. This sequence encodes CASRLQGEAEKLFF.

The rearrangement links TRBV28 to TRBJ2-5; perhaps TRBD1 as D (6 bases). The germline V and J ends were trimmed by 5 bases and 0 bases, with 10 bases remaining between them. This CDR3 has 14 amino acids. CDR1 MDHEN and CDR2 SYDVKM come from the germline V gene. CDR3 sequence reads: CASSPQGNQETQYF. CDR3 sequence (DNA): TGTGCCAGCAGTCCGCAGGGGAACCAAGAGACCCAGTACTTC.

CDR3 loop: CASSYSGQGAGDTQYF. The CDR3 region has the DNA TGTGCCAGCAGTTATTCCGGGCAGGGGGCCGGTGATACGCAGTATTTT. The chain recombines TRBV6-5 with TRBJ2-3; 8 bases agree with TRBD1. Per the germline V gene, CDR1 is MNHEY and CDR2 is SVGAGI. V lost 3 bases, J lost 6 bases, and 11 bases stayed unmatched. The CDR3 spans 16 residues.

The V gene is TRBV7-9, the J gene TRBJ1-2; 7 bases line up with TRBD1. With V trimmed by 3 bases and J by 5 bases, 6 bases remained unmatched. Germline V gene sequence: CDR1 SEHNR, CDR2 FQNEAQ (reference sequence). The CDR3 loop spans 14 amino acids. The CDR3 here is CASSFDRVFYGYTF. The CDR3 DNA reads TGTGCCAGCAGCTTCGACAGGGTCTTTTATGGCTACACCTTC.